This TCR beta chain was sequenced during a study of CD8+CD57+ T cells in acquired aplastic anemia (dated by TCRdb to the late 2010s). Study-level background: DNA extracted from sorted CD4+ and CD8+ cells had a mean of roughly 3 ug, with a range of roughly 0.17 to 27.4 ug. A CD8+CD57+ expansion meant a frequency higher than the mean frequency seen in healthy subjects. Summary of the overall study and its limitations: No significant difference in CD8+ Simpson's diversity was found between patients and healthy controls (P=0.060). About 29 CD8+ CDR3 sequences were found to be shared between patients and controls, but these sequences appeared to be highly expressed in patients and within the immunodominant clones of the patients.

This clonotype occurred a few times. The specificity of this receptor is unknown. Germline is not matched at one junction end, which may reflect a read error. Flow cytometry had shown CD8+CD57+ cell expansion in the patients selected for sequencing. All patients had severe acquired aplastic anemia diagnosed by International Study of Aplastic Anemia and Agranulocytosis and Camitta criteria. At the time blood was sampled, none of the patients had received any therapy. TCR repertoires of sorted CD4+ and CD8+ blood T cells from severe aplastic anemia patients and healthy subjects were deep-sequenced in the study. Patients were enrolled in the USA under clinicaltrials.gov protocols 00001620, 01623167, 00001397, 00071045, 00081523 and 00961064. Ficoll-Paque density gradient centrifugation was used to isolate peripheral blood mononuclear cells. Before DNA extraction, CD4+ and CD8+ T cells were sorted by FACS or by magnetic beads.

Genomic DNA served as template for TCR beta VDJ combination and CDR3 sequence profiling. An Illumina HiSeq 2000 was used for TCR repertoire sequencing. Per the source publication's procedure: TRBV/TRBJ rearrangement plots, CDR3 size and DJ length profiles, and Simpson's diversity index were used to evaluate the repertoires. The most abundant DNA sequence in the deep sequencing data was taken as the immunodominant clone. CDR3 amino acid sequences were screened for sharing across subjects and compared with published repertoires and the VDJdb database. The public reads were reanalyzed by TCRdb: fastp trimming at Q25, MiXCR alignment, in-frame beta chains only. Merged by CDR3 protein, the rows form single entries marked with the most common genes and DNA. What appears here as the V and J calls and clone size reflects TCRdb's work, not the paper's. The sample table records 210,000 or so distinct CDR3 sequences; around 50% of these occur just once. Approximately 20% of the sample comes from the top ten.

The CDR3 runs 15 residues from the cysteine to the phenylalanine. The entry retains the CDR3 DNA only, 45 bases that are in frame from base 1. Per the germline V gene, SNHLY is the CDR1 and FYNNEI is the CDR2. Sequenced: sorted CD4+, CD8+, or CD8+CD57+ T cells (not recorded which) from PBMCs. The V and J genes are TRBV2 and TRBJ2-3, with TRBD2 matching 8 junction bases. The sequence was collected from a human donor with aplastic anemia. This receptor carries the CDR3 CASSEGRGVADTRYF. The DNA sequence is TGTGCCAGCAGTGAAGGGCGGGGGGTCGCAGATACGCGGTATTTT.